The sequence of this TCR beta chain was determined in a study of shared clonotypes between healthy human individuals. Data came from immunoSEQ multiplex PCR; TCRdb stores just in-frame clones and leaves some out. The sample lists fewer than 2.5 million clones, 93% occurring once. This sequence originates from a man in his late teens or twenties in good health. Some clones in this sample may be carry-over from other donors' samples. Sequencing was done on a sample of naive CD4+ T cells from PBMCs. The subset here: CD45RA+ positively selected.

The CDR3, as DNA: TGTGCCAGCTCTCACGAAGTCAGGGTTCAGCCCCAGCATTTT. Translation: CASSHEVRVQPQHF. The J gene is TRBJ1-5, the V gene TRBV18; perhaps TRBD1 as D (5 bases). CDR3 length equals 14 residues. Trimming took 6 bases from V and 6 from J, leaving 15 bases between them. Germline assignment: CDR1 KGHSH and CDR2 LQKENI. Variable domain in full (rest from reference TRBV18 and TRBJ1-5): NAGVMQNPRHLVRRRGQEARLRCSPMKGHSHVYWYRQLPEEGLKFMVYLQKENIIDESGMPKERFSAEFPKEGPSILRIQQVVRGDSAAYFCASSHEVRVQPQHFGDGTRLSIL.